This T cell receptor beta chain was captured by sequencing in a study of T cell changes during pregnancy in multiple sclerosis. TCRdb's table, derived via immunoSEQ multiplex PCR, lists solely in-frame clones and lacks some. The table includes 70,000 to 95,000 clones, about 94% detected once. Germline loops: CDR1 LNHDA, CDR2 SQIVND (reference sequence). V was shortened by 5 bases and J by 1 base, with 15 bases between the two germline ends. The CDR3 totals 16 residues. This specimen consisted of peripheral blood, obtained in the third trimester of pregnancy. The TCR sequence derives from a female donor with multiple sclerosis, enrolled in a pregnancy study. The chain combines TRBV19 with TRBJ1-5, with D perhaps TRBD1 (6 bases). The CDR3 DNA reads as TGTGCCAGTAGTTTTTACGGGGGGCCGAGCAATCAGCCCCAGCATTTT. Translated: CASSFYGGPSNQPQHF.